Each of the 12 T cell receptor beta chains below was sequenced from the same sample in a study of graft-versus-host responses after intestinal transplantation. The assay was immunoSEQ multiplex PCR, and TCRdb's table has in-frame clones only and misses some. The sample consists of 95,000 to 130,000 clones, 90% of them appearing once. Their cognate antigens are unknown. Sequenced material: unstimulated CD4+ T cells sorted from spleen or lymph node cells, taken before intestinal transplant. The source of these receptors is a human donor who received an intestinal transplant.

As DNA, the CDR3 is TGTGCCAGCAGTGATGAGAGGAAGAATCAGCCCCAGCATTTT. Amino acids: CASSDERKNQPQHF. The genes are TRBV2 and TRBJ1-5; D is ambiguous. Germline V lookup: CDR1 SNHLY, CDR2 FYNNEI. Trimming pared 3 bases from V and 4 bases from J, leaving 10 bases between. The CDR3 is 14 amino acids.

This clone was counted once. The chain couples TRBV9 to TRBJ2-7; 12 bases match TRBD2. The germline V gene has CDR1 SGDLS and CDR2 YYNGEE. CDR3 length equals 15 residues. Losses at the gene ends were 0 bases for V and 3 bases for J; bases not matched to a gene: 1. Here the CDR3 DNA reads TGTGCCAGCAGCGTAGAGACTAGCGGGGGCTACGAGCAGTACTTC. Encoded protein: CASSVETSGGYEQYF. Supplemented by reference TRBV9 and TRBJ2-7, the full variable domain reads DSGVTQTPKHLITATGQRVTLRCSPRSGDLSVYWYQQSLDQGLQFLIQYYNGEERAKGNILERFSAQQFPDLHSELNLSSLELGDSALYFCASSVETSGGYEQYFGPGTRLTVT.

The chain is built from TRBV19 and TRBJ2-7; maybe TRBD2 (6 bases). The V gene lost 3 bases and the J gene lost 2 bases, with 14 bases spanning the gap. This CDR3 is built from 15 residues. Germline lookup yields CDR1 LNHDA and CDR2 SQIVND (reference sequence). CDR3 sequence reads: CASSMEGQPAYEQYF. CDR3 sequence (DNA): TGTGCCAGTAGTATGGAGGGGCAGCCAGCCTACGAGCAGTACTTC. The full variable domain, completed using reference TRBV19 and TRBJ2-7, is DGGITQSPKYLFRKEGQNVTLSCEQNLNHDAMYWYRQDPGQGLRLIYYSQIVNDFQKGDIAEGYSVSREKKESFPLTVTSAQKNPTAFYLCASSMEGQPAYEQYFGPGTRLTVT.

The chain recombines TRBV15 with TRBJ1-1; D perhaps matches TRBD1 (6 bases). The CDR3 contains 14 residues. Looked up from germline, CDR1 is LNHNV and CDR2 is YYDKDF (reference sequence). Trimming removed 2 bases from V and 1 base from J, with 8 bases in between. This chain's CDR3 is CATSRQGGNTEAFF. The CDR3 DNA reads TGTGCCACCAGCAGACAAGGGGGGAACACTGAAGCTTTCTTT.

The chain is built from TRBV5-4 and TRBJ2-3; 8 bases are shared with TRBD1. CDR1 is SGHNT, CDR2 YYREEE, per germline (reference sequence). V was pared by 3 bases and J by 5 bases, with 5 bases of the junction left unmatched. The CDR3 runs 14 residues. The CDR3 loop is CASSSTQGGDTQYF. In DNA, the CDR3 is TGTGCCAGCAGCTCTACACAGGGGGGAGATACGCAGTATTTT.

This CDR3 is CASRSPPGKSYTGELFF. CDR3 nucleotide sequence: TGTGCCAGCAGGAGCCCCCCAGGGAAGTCCTACACCGGGGAGCTGTTTTTT. The rearrangement uses TRBV27 and TRBJ2-2, with a possible D match to TRBD1 (5 bases). Trimming took off 6 bases at V and 3 bases at J, with 20 bases between the two ends. Germline-derived CDR1 and CDR2 are MNHEY and SMNVEV (reference sequence). This CDR3 comprises 17 residues.

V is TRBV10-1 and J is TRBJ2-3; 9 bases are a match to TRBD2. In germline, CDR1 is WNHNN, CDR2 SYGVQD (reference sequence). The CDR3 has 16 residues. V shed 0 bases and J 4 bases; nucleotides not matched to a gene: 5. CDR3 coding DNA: TGCGCCAGCAGTGAGTCGGCTAGCGGGGCACCAGATACGCAGTATTTT. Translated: CASSESASGAPDTQYF.

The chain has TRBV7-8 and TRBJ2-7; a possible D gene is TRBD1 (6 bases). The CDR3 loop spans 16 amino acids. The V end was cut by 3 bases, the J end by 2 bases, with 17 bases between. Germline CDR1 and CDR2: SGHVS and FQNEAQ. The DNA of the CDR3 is TGTGCCAGCAGCTTTTCGTCGCGGCAGGGGCCCTACGAGCAGTACTTC. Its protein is CASSFSSRQGPYEQYF.

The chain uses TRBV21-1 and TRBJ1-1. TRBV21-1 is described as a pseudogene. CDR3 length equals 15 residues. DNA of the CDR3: TGTGCCAGCAGTTCCAAGCCCGGTATGAACACTGAAGCTTTCTTT. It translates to CASSSKPGMNTEAFF.

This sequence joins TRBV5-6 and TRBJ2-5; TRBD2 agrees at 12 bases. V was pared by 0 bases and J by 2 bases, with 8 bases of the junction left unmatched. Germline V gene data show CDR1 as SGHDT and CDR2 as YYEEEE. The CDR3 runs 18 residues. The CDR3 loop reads CASSLGWTSGDPQETQYF. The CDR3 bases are TGTGCCAGCAGCTTGGGGTGGACTAGCGGGGATCCGCAAGAGACCCAGTACTTC.

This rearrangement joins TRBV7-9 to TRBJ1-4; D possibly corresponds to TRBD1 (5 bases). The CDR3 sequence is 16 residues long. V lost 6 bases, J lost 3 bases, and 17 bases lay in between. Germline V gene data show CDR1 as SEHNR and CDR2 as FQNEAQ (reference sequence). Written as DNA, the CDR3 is TGTGCCAGCAGTTTCACCCGCAACAGGTCTAATGAAAAACTGTTTTTT. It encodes CASSFTRNRSNEKLFF.

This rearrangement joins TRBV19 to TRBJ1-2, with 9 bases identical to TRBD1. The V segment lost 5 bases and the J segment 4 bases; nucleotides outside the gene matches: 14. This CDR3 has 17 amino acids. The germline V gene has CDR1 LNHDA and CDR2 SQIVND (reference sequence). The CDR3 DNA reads TGTGCCAGTAGTTCTAATTCCGGGACAGGGCAGGGCTATGGCTACACCTTC. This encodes CASSSNSGTGQGYGYTF.